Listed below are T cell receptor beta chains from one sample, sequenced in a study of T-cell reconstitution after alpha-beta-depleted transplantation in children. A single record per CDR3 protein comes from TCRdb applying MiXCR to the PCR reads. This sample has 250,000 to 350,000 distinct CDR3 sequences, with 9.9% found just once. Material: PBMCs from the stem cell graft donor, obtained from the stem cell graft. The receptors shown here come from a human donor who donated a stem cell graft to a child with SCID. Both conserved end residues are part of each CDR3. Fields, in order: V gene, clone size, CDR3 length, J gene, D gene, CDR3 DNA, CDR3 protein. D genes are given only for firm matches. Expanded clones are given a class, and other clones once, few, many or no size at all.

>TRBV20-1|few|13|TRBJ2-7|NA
TGCAGTGCTAGAGATCCAGGTTCCTACGAGCAGTACTTC
CSARDPGSYEQYF
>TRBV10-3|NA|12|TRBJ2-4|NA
TGTGCCATCAGTGATGGTATAAACATTCAGTACTTC
CAISDGINIQYF
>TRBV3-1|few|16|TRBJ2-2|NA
TGTGCCAGCAGCCAAGCAGGACTTCCGAACACCGGGGAGCTGTTTTTT
CASSQAGLPNTGELFF
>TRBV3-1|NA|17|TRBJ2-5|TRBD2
TGTGCCAGCAGCCAAGGGAAAGCGGGGCTACCTAAAGAGACCCAGTACTTC
CASSQGKAGLPKETQYF
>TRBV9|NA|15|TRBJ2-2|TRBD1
TGTGCCAGCAGCGGAGCAGGGGGCAGCACCGGGGAGCTGTTTTTT
CASSGAGGSTGELFF
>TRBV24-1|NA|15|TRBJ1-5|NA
TGTGCCACCAGTGGCCCAGGGAGTAGCAATCAGCCCCAGCATTTT
CATSGPGSSNQPQHF
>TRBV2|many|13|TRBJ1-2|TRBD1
TGTGCCAGCAGATTCGGGACAGTCAATGGCTACACCTTC
CASRFGTVNGYTF
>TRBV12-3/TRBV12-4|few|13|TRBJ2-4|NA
TGTGCCAGCACCGTAGGGGGGGGAGACATTCAGTACTTC
CASTVGGGDIQYF
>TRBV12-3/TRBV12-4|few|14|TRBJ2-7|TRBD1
TGTGCCAGCAGTTTACAGGACAGGGGATACGAGCAGTACTTC
CASSLQDRGYEQYF
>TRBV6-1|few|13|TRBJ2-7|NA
TGTGCCACGCGGTCCCGGGGGCCCTACGAGCAGTACTTC
CATRSRGPYEQYF
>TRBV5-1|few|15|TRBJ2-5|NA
TGCGCCAGCAGCTTGGCTGGGACGGTCCAAGAGACCCAGTACTTC
CASSLAGTVQETQYF
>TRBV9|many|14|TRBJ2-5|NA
TGTGCCAGCAGCTTCTTTGACGATCAAGAGACCCAGTACTTC
CASSFFDDQETQYF
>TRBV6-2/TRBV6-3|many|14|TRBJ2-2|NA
TGTGCCAGCAGGGGACAACCGAACACCGGGGAGCTGTTTTTT
CASRGQPNTGELFF
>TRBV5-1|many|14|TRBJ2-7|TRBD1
TGCGCCAGCAGCTGGGACAGGGGTCTCTCCGAGCAGTACTTC
CASSWDRGLSEQYF
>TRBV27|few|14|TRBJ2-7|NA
TGTGCCAGCAGTTTCCACGGACAGCCCTACGAGCAGTACTTC
CASSFHGQPYEQYF